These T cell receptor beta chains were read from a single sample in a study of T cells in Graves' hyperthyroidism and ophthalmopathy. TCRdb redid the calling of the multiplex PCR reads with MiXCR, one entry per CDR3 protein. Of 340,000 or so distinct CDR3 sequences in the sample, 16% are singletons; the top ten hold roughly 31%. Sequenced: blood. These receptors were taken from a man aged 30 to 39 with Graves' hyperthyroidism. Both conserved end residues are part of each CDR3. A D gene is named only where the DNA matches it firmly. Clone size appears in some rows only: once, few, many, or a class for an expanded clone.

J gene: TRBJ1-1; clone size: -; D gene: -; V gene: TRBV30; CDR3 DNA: TGTGCCTGGAGTGTAAGGATGAACACTGAAGCTTTCTTT; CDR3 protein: CAWSVRMNTEAFF
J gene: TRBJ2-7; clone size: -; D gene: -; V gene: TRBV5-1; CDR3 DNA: TGCGCCAGCAGCGCTGAAGAGACTAAGCAGTACTTC; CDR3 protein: CASSAEETKQYF
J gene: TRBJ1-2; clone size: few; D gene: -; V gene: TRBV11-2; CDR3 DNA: TGTGCCAGCAGCCTAACAGGGACTCCTGGCTACACCTTC; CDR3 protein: CASSLTGTPGYTF
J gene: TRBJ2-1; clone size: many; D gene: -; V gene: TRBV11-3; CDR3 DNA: TGTGCCAGCAGCTTAGAAGGGCCGGGGATGGGCAGTCGAAATGAGCAGTTCTTC; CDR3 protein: CASSLEGPGMGSRNEQFF
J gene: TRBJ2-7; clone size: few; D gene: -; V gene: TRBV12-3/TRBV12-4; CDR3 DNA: TGTGCCAGCAGTTTAACGGCAGGGGCTTACGAGCAGTACTTC; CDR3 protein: CASSLTAGAYEQYF
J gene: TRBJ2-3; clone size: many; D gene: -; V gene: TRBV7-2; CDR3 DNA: TGTGCCAGCAGCTTATCGTACTACACAGATACGCAGTATTTT; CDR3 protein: CASSLSYYTDTQYF
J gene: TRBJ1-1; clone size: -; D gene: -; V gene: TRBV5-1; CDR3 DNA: TGCGCCAGCAGCTTACTTGGGGGAAGGAACACTGAAGCTTTCTTT; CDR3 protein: CASSLLGGRNTEAFF
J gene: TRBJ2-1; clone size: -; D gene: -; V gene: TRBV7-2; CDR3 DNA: TGTGCCAGCAGCTTAGCGGCTAGCCGGTATGAGCAGTTCTTC; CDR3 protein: CASSLAASRYEQFF
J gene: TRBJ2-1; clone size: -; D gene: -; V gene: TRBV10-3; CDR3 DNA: TGTGCCATCAGTGAGTCGCCCAACAGCTGGACCGCGGGCGATGAGCAGTTCTTC; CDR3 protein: CAISESPNSWTAGDEQFF
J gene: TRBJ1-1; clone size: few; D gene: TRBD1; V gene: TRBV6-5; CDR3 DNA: TGTGCCAGCAGACAGGGGAACGTAAACACTGAAGCTTTCTTT; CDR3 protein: CASRQGNVNTEAFF
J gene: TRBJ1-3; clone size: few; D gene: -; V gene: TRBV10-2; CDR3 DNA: TGCGCCAGCAGCCCCATTCCCGGCTCTGGAAACACCATATATTTT; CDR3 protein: CASSPIPGSGNTIYF
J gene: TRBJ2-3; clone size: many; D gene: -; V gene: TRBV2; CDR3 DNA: TGTGCCAGCAGTGATAGCAGGGGATCCACAGATACGCAGTATTTT; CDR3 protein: CASSDSRGSTDTQYF
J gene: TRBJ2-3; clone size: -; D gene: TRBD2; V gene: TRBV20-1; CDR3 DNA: TGCAGTGCTCCCGGACTAGCGGGGCCCACAGATACGCAGTATTTT; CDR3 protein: CSAPGLAGPTDTQYF
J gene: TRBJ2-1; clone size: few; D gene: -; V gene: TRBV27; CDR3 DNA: TGTGCCAGCAGTTTATATAGGGATAGCGATGAGCAGTTCTTC; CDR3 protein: CASSLYRDSDEQFF
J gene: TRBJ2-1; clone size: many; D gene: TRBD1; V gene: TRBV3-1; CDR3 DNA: TGTGCCAGCAGCCAACAGGGGGGTGACAGGGGTACCCTTGACTACAATGAGCAGTTCTTC; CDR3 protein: CASSQQGGDRGTLDYNEQFF
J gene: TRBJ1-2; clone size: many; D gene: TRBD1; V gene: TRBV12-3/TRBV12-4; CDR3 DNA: TGTGCCAGCAGTTTCGGTACAGGGGGCAGGTCTGGCTACACCTTC; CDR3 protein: CASSFGTGGRSGYTF
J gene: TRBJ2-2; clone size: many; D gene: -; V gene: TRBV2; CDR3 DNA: TGTGCCAGCAGTGTCCCACCGCAGGGGGAGCTGTTTTTT; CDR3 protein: CASSVPPQGELFF
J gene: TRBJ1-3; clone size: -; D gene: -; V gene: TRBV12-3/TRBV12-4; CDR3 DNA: TGTGCCAGCAGTTCCGGTTCCACCATATATTTT; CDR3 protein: CASSSGSTIYF
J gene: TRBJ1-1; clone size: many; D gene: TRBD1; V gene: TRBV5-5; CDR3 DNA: TGTGCCAGCAGCTCGGAACAAGGGACAGGGAACACTGAAGCTTTCTTT; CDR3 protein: CASSSEQGTGNTEAFF
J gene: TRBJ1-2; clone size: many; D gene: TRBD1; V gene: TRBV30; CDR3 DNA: TGTGCCTGGAGTGCCCTCGGACAGGGGGCTTATGGCTACACCTTC; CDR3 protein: CAWSALGQGAYGYTF
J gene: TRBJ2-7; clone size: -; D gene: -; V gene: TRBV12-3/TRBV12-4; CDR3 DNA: TGTGCCAGCAGTTTTTCCCCCCCCCCGGACTCCTACGAGCAGTACTTC; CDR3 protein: CASSFSPPPDSYEQYF
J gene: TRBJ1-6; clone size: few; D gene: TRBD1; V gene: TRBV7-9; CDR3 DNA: TGTGCCAGCAGCGAATGGGGGACAGGGGAGGGATATAATTCACCCCTCCACTTT; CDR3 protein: CASSEWGTGEGYNSPLHF
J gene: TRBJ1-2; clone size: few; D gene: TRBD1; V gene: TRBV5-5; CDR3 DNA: TGTGCCAGCAGCACCGGGACAGGGGGCGGCTACACCTTC; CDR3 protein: CASSTGTGGGYTF
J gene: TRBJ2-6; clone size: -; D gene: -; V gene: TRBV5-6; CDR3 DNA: TGTGCCAGCACCTCGGCGGCCAACGTCCTGACTTTC; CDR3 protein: CASTSAANVLTF
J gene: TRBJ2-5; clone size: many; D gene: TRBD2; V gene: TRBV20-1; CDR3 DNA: TGCAGTGCTACTCTAGCGGTCCAAGAGACCCAGTACTTC; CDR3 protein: CSATLAVQETQYF
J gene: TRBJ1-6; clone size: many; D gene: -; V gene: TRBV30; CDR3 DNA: TGTGCCTGGAGTGAGGGGTCTAATTCACCCCTCCACTTT; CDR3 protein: CAWSEGSNSPLHF
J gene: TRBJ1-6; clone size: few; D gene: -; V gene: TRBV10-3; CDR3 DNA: TGTGCCATCAGTGAGTTGCTGACGGGGGATTCACCCCTCCACTTT; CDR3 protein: CAISELLTGDSPLHF
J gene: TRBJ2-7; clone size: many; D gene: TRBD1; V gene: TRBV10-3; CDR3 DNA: TGTGCCATCAGTGACCCCAGGGACAGATTCCCCTACGAGCAGTACTTC; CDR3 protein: CAISDPRDRFPYEQYF
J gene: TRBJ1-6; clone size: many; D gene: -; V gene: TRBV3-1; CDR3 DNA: TGTGCCAGCAGCCAAGAGGGAAGCCAATCACCCCTCCACTTT; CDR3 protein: CASSQEGSQSPLHF
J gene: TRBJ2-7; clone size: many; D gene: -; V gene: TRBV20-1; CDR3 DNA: TGCAGTGTCCCCGGACCCGATTACTACGAGCAGTACTTC; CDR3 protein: CSVPGPDYYEQYF
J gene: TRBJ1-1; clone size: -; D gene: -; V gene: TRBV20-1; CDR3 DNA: TGCAGTGCTAGAGATCCCGGCGGCACTGAAGCTTTCTTT; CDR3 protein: CSARDPGGTEAFF
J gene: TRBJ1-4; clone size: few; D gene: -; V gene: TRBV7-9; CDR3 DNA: TGTGCCAGCAGCGAACCTTCGGGGGAAAATGAAAAACTGTTTTTT; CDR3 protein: CASSEPSGENEKLFF
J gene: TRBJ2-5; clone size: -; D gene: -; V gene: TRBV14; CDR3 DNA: TGTGCCAGCAGCCAAGAGGGAAACCCCAGCCACTTC; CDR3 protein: CASSQEGNPSHF
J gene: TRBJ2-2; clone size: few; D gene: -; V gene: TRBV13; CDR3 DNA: TGTGCCAGCAGCCAAGCTAACGGGGAGCTGTTTTTT; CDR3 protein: CASSQANGELFF
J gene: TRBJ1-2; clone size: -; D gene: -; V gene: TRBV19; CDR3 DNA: TGTGCCAGTACTGGGTACGAGAACTATGGCTACACCTTC; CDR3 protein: CASTGYENYGYTF
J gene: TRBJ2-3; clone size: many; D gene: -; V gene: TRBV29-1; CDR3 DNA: TGCAGCGTTGCAAGGTGGGGCACCACAGATACGCAGTATTTT; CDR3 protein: CSVARWGTTDTQYF
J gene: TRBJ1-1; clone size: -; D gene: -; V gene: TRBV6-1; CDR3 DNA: TGTGCCAGCAGGTACAGGGCGCTGTACACTGAAGCTTTCTTT; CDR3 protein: CASRYRALYTEAFF
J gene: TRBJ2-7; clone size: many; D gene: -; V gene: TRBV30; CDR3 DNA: TGTGCCTGGAATCCTAAGGGAACCTACGAGCAGTACTTC; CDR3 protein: CAWNPKGTYEQYF
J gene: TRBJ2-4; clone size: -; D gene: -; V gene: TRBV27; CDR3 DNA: TGTGCCAGCAGTTTATACAGCGGCCTGGGCATTCAGTACTTC; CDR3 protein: CASSLYSGLGIQYF
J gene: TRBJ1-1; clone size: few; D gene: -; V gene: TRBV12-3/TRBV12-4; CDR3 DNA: TGTGCCAGCAGTTTACAGGGGTTAACAGGGACTGAAGCTTTCTTT; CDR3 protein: CASSLQGLTGTEAFF
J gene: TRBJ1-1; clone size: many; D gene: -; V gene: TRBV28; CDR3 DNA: TGTGCCAGCAGTCCAACCACATCAAGGATGAACACTGAAGCTTTCTTT; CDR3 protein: CASSPTTSRMNTEAFF
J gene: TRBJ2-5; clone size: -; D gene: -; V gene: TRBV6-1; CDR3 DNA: TGTGCCAGCAGAAATCGGTACCAAGAGACCCAGTACTTC; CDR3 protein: CASRNRYQETQYF
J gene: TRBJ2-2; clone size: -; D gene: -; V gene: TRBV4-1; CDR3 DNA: TGCGCCAGCAGCCCCCAGCGCGGGGAGCTGTTTTTT; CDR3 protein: CASSPQRGELFF
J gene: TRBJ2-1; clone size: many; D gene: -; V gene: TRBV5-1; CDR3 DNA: TGCGCCAGCAGCTTGGTAGGGATAGGAGAGGTGCAGTTCTTC; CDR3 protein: CASSLVGIGEVQFF
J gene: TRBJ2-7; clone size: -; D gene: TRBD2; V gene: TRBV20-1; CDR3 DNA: TGCAGTGCCCCAACTAGCGGCGCCTACGAGCAGTACTTC; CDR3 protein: CSAPTSGAYEQYF
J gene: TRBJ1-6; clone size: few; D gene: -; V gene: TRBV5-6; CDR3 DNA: TGTGCCAGCACCACTGGAGGGGGGCCTTATTCACCCCTCCACTTT; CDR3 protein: CASTTGGGPYSPLHF
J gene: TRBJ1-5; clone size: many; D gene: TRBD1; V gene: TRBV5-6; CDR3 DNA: TGTGCCAGCAGCTTAGAAGGGACAGCTCGGGCCCAGCATTTT; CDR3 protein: CASSLEGTARAQHF
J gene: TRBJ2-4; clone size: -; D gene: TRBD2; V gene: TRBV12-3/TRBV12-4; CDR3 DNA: TGTGCCAGCAGTTTGGGTACTAGCGGTTTTGGCAAAAACATTCAGTACTTC; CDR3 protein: CASSLGTSGFGKNIQYF
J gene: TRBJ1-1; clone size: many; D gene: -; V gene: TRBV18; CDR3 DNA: TGTGCCAGCTCACCTCGGGGGGTGGACACTGAAGCTTTCTTT; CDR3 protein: CASSPRGVDTEAFF
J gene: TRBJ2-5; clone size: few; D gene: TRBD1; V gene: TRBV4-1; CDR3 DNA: TGCGCCAGCAGCCCTAGCCCCCAGACAGGGTTAGAGACCCAGTACTTC; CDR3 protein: CASSPSPQTGLETQYF
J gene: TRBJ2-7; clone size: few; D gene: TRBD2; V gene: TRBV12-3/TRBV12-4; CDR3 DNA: TGTGCCAGCACGCGGGGGACTTACGAGCAGTACTTC; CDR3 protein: CASTRGTYEQYF
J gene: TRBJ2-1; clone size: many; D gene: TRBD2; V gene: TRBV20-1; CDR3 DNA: TGCAGTGCTAGGACGGGACTAGCGGGAGTCGATGAGCAGTTCTTC; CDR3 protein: CSARTGLAGVDEQFF
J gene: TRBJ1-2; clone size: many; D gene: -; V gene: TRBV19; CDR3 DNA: TGTGCCAGTAGTATTTCCGGGGGATCGACATATGGCTACACCTTC; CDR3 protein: CASSISGGSTYGYTF
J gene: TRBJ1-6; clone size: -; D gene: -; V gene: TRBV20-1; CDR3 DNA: TGCAGTGCTAGAGAGGAAACGAGCTCCTATAATTCACCCCTCCACTTT; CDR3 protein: CSAREETSSYNSPLHF
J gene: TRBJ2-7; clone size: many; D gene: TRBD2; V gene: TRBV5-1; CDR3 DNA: TGCGCCAGCAGAGCGGGGGACGAGCAGTACTTC; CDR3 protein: CASRAGDEQYF